This T cell receptor (beta chain) was captured in a study of regulatory T cells in long-lasting Graves disease. Worth noting for this clonotype: The germline gene is not matched at one end of the junction; a read error may be the cause.

Building of the TCR beta libraries involved iRepertoire HTBI primers and Arm-PCR of CDR3 regions. From the multiplex PCR reads, TCRdb called clonotypes with MiXCR, one entry per CDR3 protein. The table has fewer than 400,000 distinct CDR3 sequences, roughly 21% seen once. Germline values: CDR1 MGHDK, CDR2 SYGVNS. This CDR3 spans 12 amino acids. The time point is: persistent/refractory GD, antithyroid drugs over 5 years with positive TRAb. The TCR library used RNA extracted from PBMCs. This sequence originates from a female donor with Graves disease. Sequencing was performed on peripheral blood mononuclear cells (PBMCs), taken when the disease was refractory, from a patient treated with antithyroid drugs. V usage is TRBV25-1 and J usage is TRBJ1-1, with TRBD1 as a possible D gene (6 bases). The CDR3 nucleotides are TGTGCCAACAGTGAGGGATCCAGGGGAGCTTTCTTT. It codes for CANSEGSRGAFF. The full variable domain, with the rest looked up from reference TRBV25-1 and TRBJ1-1, is EADIYQTPRYLVIGTGKKITLECSQTMGHDKMYWYQQDPGMELHLIHYSYGVNSTEKGDLSSESTVSRIRTEHFPLTLESARPSHTSQYLCANSEGSRGAFFGQGTRLTVV.